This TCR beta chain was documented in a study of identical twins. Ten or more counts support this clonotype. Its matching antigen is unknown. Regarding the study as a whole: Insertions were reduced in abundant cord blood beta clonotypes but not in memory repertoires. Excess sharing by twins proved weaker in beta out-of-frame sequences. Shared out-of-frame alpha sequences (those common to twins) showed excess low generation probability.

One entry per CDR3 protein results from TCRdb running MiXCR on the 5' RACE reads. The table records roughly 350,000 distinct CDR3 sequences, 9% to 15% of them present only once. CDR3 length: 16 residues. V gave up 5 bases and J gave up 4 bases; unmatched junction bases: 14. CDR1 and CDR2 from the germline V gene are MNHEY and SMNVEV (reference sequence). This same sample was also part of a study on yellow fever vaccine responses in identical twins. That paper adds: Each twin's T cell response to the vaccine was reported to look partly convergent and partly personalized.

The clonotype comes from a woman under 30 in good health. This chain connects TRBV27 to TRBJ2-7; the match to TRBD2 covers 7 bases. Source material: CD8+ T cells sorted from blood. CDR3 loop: CASSPFGGSIPYEQYF. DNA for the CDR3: TGTGCCAGCAGTCCCTTTGGCGGGAGTATTCCTTACGAGCAGTACTTC.